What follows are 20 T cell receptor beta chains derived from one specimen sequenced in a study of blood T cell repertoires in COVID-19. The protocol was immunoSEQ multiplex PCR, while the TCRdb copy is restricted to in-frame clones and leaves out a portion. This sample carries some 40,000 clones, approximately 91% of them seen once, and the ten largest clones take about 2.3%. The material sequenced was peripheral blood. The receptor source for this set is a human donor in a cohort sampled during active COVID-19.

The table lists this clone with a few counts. CDR3 sequence: CASSSSGDEQYF. DNA of the CDR3: TGTGCCAGCAGCTCGTCCGGGGACGAGCAGTACTTC. The chain employs TRBV7-9 and TRBJ2-7; D is possibly TRBD2 (5 bases). The V gene lost 4 bases and the J gene lost 5 bases, with 9 bases spanning the gap. Germline V CDR1 and CDR2: SEHNR, FQNEAQ (reference sequence). CDR3 length: 12 amino acids. Full variable domain (rest looked up from reference TRBV7-9 and TRBJ2-7): DTGVSQNPRHKITKRGQNVTFRCDPISEHNRLYWYRQTLGQGPEFLTYFQNEAQLEKSRLLSDRFSAERPKGSFSTLEIQRTEQGDSAMYLCASSSSGDEQYFGPGTRLTVT.

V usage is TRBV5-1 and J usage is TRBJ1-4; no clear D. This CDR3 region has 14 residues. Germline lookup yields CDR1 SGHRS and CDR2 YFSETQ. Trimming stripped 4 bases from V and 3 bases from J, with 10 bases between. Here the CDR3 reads CASSIGPANEKLFF. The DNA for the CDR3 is TGCGCCAGCAGCATCGGTCCCGCTAATGAAAAACTGTTTTTT.

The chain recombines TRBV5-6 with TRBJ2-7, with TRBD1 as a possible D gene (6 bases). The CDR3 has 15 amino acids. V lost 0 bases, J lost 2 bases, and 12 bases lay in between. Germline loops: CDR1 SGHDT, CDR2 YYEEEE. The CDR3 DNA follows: TGTGCCAGCAGCTTGGCCGAGGCAGGGGCCTACGAGCAGTACTTC. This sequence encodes CASSLAEAGAYEQYF. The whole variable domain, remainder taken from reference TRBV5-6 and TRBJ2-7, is DAGVTQSPTHLIKTRGQQVTLRCSPKSGHDTVSWYQQALGQGPQFIFQYYEEEERQRGNFPDRFSGHQFPNYSSELNVNALLLGDSALYLCASSLAEAGAYEQYFGPGTRLTVT.

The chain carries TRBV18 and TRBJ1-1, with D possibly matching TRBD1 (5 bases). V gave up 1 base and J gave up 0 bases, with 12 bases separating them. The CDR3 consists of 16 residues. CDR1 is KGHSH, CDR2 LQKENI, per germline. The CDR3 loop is CASSPLFGGLNTEAFF. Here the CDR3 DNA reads TGTGCCAGCTCACCACTATTCGGGGGTTTGAACACTGAAGCTTTCTTT. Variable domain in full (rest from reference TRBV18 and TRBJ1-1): NAGVMQNPRHLVRRRGQEARLRCSPMKGHSHVYWYRQLPEEGLKFMVYLQKENIIDESGMPKERFSAEFPKEGPSILRIQQVVRGDSAAYFCASSPLFGGLNTEAFFGQGTRLTVV.

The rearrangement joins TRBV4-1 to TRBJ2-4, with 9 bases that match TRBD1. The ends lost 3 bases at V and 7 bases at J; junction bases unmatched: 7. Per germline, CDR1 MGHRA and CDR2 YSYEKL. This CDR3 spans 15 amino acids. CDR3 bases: TGCGCCAGCAGCCATTCGTGGGACAGGGAGAACATTCAGTACTTC. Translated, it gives CASSHSWDRENIQYF.

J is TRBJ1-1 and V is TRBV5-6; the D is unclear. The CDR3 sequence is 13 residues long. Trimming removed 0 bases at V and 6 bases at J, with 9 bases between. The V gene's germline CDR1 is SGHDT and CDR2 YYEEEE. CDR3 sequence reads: CASSLGGLAEAFF. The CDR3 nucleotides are TGTGCCAGCAGCTTGGGAGGTCTGGCTGAAGCTTTCTTT.

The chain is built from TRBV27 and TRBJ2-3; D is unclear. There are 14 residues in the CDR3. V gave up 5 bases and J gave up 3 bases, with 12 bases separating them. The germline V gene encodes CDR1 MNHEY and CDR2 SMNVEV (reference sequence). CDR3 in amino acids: CASSQRRSTDTQYF. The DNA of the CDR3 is TGTGCCAGCAGTCAGAGGCGGAGTACAGATACGCAGTATTTT.

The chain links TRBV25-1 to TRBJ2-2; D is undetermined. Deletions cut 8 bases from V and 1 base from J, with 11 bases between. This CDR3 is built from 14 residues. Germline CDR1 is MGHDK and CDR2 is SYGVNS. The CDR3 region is CASAPRQNTGELFF. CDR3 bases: TGTGCCAGCGCCCCCAGGCAGAACACCGGGGAGCTGTTTTTT.

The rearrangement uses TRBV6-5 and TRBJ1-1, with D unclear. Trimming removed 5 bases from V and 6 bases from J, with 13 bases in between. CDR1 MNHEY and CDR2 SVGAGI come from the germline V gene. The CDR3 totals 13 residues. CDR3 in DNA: TGTGCCAGCAGTCCGACTATCCTAGCTGAAGCTTTCTTT. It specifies CASSPTILAEAFF.

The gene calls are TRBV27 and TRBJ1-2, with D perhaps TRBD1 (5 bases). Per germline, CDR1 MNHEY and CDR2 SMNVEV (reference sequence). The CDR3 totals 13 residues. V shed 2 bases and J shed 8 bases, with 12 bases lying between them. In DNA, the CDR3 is TGTGCCAGCAGTTTAGGGCCAGGGTGGGGCTACACCTTC. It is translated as CASSLGPGWGYTF.

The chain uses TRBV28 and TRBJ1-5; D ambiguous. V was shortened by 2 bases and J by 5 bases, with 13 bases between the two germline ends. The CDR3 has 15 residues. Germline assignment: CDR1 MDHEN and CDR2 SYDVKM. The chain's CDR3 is CASSLVAEYDQPQHF. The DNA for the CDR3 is TGTGCCAGCAGTTTAGTGGCAGAATACGATCAGCCCCAGCATTTT.

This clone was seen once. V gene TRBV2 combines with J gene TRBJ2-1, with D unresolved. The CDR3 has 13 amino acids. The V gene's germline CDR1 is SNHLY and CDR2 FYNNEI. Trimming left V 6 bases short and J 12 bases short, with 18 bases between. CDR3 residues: CASRARQTPRQFF. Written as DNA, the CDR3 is TGTGCCAGCAGGGCCAGGCAAACCCCCAGGCAGTTCTTC.

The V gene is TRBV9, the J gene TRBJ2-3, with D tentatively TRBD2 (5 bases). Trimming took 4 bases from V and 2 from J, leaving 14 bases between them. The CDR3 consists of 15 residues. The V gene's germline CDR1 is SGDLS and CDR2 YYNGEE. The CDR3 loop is CASSIGLGATDTQYF. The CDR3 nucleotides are TGTGCCAGCAGCATCGGACTGGGAGCCACAGATACGCAGTATTTT.

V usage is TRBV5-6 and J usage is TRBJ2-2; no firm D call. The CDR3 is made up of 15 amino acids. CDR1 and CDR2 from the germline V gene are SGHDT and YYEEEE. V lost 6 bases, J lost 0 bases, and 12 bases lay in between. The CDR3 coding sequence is TGTGCCAGCACCTTCGACACGTCGAACACCGGGGAGCTGTTTTTT. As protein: CASTFDTSNTGELFF. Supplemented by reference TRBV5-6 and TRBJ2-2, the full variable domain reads DAGVTQSPTHLIKTRGQQVTLRCSPKSGHDTVSWYQQALGQGPQFIFQYYEEEERQRGNFPDRFSGHQFPNYSSELNVNALLLGDSALYLCASTFDTSNTGELFFGEGSRLTVL.

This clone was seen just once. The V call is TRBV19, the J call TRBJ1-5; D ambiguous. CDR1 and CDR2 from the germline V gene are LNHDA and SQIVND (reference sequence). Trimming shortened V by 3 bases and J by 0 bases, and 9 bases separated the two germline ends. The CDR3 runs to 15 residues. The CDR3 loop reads CASSISVYSNQPQHF. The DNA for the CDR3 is TGTGCCAGTAGTATTTCAGTGTATAGCAATCAGCCCCAGCATTTT.

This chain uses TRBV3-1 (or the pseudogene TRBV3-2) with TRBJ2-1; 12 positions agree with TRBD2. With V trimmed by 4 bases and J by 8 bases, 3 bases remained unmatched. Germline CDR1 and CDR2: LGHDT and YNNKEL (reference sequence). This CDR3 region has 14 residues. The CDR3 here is CASSPSGGGYEQFF. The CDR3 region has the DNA TGTGCCAGCAGCCCTAGCGGGGGGGGCTATGAGCAGTTCTTC.

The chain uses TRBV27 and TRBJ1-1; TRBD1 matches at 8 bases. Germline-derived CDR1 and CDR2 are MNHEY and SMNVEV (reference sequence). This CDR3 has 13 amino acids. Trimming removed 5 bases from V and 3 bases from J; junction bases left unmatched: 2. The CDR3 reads CASSPDRDTEAFF. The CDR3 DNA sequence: TGTGCCAGCAGTCCGGACAGGGACACTGAAGCTTTCTTT.

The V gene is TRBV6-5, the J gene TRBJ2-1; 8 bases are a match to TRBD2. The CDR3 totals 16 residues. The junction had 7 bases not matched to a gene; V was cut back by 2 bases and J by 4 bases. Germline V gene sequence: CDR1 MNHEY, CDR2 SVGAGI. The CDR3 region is CASSYDGGAFYNEQFF. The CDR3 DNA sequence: TGTGCCAGCAGTTACGACGGGGGGGCCTTTTACAATGAGCAGTTCTTC.

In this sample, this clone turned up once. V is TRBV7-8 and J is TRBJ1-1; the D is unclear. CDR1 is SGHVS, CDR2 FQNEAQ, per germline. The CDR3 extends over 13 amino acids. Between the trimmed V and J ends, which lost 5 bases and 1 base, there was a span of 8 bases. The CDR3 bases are TGTGCCAGCAGCCCGCGACAGAACACTGAAGCTTTCTTT. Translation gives CASSPRQNTEAFF. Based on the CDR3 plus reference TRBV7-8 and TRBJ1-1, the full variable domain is GAGVSQSPRYKVAKRGQDVALRCDPISGHVSLFWYQQALGQGPEFLTYFQNEAQLDKSGLPSDRFFAERPEGSVSTLKIQRTQQEDSAVYLCASSPRQNTEAFFGQGTRLTVV.

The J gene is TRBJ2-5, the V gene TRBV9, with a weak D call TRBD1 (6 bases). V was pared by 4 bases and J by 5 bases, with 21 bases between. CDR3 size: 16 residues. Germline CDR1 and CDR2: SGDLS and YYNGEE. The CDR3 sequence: CASSPSTTPRGETQYF. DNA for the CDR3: TGTGCCAGCAGCCCCAGCACGACTCCTAGGGGGGAGACCCAGTACTTC.